This T cell receptor (beta chain) emerged from a study of molecular identifiers for immune sequencing clone quantification. Findings and limits, study-wide: Spiked Jurkat TCR RNA from one cell was reportedly detectable among some 1 million naive cells. Clones above 20 RNA copies contained over 97% of effector molecules and under 1% of naive molecules. In cases of identical TCR molecules sharing a barcode, highly expanded clone sizes could be underestimated.

Worth noting for this clonotype: As yet, its antigen is unknown.

A CD8+CD4-CCR7+CD45RA+ gate was used to sort naive CD8 T cells. TCRdb analysed the PCR reads with MiXCR anew, one entry per CDR3 protein. The sample lists a few hundred thousand distinct CDR3 sequences; 20% to 25% were seen once. This CDR3 comprises 17 residues. The germline V gene has CDR1 SGHAT and CDR2 FQNNGV. Deletions cut 5 bases from V and 1 base from J, with 17 bases between. This chain uses TRBV11-2 with TRBJ2-2; D possibly uses TRBD1 or TRBD2 (6 bases each). The sample comprised naive CD8+ T cells from blood, with Jurkat cell RNA spiked in. The subset denotes: FACS-sorted CD8+CD4-CCR7+CD45RA+ naive T cells. This sequence originates from a human donor in good health. Some libraries in this study had Jurkat cell RNA spiked in. The CDR3: CASSRPGARRNTGELFF. The CDR3, as DNA: TGTGCCAGCAGCCGCCCGGGGGCACGGCGGAACACCGGGGAGCTGTTTTTT.